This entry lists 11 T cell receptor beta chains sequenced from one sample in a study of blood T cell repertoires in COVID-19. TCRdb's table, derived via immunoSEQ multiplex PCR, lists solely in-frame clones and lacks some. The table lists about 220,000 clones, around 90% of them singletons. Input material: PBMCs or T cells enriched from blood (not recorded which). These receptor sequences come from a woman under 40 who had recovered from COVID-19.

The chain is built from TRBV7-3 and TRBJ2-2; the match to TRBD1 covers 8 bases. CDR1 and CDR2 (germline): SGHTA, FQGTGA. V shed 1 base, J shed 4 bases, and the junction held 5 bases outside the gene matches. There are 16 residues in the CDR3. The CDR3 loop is CASSLRTGMLTGELFF. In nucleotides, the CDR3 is TGTGCCAGCAGCTTAAGGACAGGGATGCTCACCGGGGAGCTGTTTTTT.

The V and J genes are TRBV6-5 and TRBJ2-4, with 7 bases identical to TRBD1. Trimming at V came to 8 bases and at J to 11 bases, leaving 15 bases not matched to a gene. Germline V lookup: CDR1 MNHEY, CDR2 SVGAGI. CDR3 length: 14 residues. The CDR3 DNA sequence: TGTGCCAGCGTTCTTAATCCAGGGGGTCCCCTTCAGTACTTC. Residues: CASVLNPGGPLQYF.

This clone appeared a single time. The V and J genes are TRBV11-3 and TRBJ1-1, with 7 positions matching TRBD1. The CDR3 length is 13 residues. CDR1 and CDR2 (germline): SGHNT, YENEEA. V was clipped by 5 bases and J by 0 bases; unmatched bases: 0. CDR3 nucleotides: TGTGCCAGCAGCACAGGGGTGAACACTGAAGCTTTCTTT. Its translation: CASSTGVNTEAFF.

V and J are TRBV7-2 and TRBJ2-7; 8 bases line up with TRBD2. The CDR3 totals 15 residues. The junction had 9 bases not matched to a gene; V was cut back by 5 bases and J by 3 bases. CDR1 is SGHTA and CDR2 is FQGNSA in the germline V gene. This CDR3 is CASSLQGLAGYEQYF. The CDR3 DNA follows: TGTGCCAGCAGCCTTCAAGGACTAGCCGGCTACGAGCAGTACTTC.

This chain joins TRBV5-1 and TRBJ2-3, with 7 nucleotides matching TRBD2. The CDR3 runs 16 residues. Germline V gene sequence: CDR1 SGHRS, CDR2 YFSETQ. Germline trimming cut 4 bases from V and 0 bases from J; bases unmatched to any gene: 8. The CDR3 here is CASSLRLATSTDTQYF. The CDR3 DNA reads TGCGCCAGCAGCCTGAGACTAGCTACTAGCACAGATACGCAGTATTTT.

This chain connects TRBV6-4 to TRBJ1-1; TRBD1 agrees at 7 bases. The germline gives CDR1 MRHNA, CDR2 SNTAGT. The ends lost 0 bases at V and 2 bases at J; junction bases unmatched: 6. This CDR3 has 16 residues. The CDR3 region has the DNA TGTGCCAGCAGTGACTCGGAGACAGGGTTAAACACTGAAGCTTTCTTT. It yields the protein CASSDSETGLNTEAFF.

The DNA for the CDR3 is TGTGCCAGCAGCTTAGACGCTGGCAGAACATTGAACACTGAAGCTTTCTTT. Residues: CASSLDAGRTLNTEAFF. This chain connects TRBV7-8 to TRBJ1-1, with D hard to call. V was shortened by 1 base and J by 0 bases, with 15 bases between the two germline ends. The germline V gene encodes CDR1 SGHVS and CDR2 FQNEAQ. This CDR3 has 17 amino acids.

In DNA form, the CDR3 reads TGTGCCAGTAGTATGGGACAGGGTGACTACTACACCTTC. The encoded protein is CASSMGQGDYYTF. V is TRBV19 and J is TRBJ1-2; 9 positions match TRBD1. J gave up 10 bases and V 3 bases, and 6 bases lay outside the gene matches. There are 13 residues in the CDR3. Germline assignment: CDR1 LNHDA and CDR2 SQIVND (reference sequence). Full variable domain (outside the CDR3, taken from reference TRBV19 and TRBJ1-2): DGGITQSPKYLFRKEGQNVTLSCEQNLNHDAMYWYRQDPGQGLRLIYYSQIVNDFQKGDIAEGYSVSREKKESFPLTVTSAQKNPTAFYLCASSMGQGDYYTFGSGTRLTVV.

DNA for the CDR3: TGCGCCAGCAGCCAAGATATCGGTTTTGGCTACACCTTC. Its protein is CASSQDIGFGYTF. V usage is TRBV4-3 and J usage is TRBJ1-2; D is uncertain. Germline CDR1 and CDR2: LGHNA and YSLEER. The germline V and J ends were trimmed by 0 bases and 7 bases, with 9 bases remaining between them. The CDR3 sequence is 13 residues long.

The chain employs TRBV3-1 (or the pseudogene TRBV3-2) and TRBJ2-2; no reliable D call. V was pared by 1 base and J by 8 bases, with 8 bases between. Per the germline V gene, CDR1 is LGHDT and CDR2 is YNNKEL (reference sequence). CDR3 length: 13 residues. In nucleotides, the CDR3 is TGTGCCAGCAGCCAAGTTTCGTCTGGGGAGCTGTTTTTT. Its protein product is CASSQVSSGELFF.

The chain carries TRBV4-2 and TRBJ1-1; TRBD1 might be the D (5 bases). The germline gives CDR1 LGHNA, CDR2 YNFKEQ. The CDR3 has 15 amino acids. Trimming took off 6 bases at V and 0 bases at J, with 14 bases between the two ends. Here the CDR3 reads CASSSVGTMNTEAFF. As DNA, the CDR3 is TGTGCCAGCAGTTCAGTGGGGACTATGAACACTGAAGCTTTCTTT.